This note documents a single T cell receptor (beta chain) sequence. Its antigen is not known. The CDR3 contains 13 residues. Per germline, CDR1 MGHDK and CDR2 SYGVNS. Germline trimming cut 3 bases from V and 7 bases from J; bases unmatched to any gene: 5. Generated by immunoSEQ multiplex PCR, the TCRdb table keeps only in-frame clones and is missing some. This sample has roughly 120,000 clones, with approximately 90% found just once. These data belong to a study of T cell responses to AZD1222 COVID-19 vaccine. About the research overall: Investigators merged groups given second doses at roughly 4 or roughly 12 weeks.

Study outcomes and limitations: Researchers report vaccine-associated CD4 TCRs spanning spike, with dominance at 160-218 and 743-854. White British people made up most donors, females outnumbered males, and clonal diversity was possibly underestimated.

The sample here was peripheral blood, taken on day 0 of AZD1222 vaccination. The clonotype comes from an adult in good health. The gene calls are TRBV25-1 and TRBJ1-2, with TRBD1 matching 7 bases. The CDR3 spells CASSDFTGVGYTF. In DNA form, the CDR3 reads TGTGCCAGCAGTGACTTCACAGGGGTTGGCTACACCTTC.